This record concerns one T cell receptor (beta chain) sequence. Its antigen remains unknown. The PCR had 60 Vbeta and 13 Jbeta primers. Sequencing used immunoSEQ multiplex PCR; TCRdb keeps in-frame clones, though not all of them. The sample consists of roughly 130,000 clones, 65% to 85% of them appearing once. The sample is drawn from a study of cytomegalovirus exposure and HLA in healthy donors. General study findings and limits: As immune exposure information, only CMV serostatus was available.

Germline V CDR1 and CDR2: MGHRA, YSYEKL. V lost 1 base to trimming and J lost 4 bases; unmatched junction nucleotides: 9. The CDR3 spans 17 residues. V is TRBV4-1 and J is TRBJ1-4, with 7 nucleotides matching TRBD1. The receptor was isolated from a man younger than 35 in good health and CMV-seronegative. Input material: PBMCs. CDR3 sequence (DNA): TGCGCCAGCAGCCAAGCCTTACCGGGACAGAATAATGAAAAACTGTTTTTT. It specifies CASSQALPGQNNEKLFF.